Sequencing of this T cell receptor (beta chain) was carried out in a study of shared T cell receptors in the human thymus. V was trimmed by 5 bases and J by 0 bases, leaving 23 bases between them. The V gene's germline CDR1 is SGHTS and CDR2 YDEGEE. This CDR3 contains 18 residues. Profiling relied on immunoSEQ multiplex PCR, and the TCRdb table lists in-frame clones only, not all of them. The sample contains around 730,000 clones, 70% to 90% of which appear only once. The same data also contributed to another study, on human thymus T cells. That source notes: Donation came from healthy Finnish infants having corrective surgery for congenital heart defects. Corrective heart surgery yielded the resections from which the thymus tissue came. Thymic repertoires from unrelated individuals overlapped highly, related research reported.

The specimen was thymocytes. This TCR was sampled from a girl under three years old with a congenital heart defect. V usage is TRBV5-8 and J usage is TRBJ1-2, with a weak D call TRBD1 (6 bases). The CDR3 reads CASSKIGQTRRSNYGYTF. CDR3 DNA: TGTGCCAGCAGTAAAATCGGACAGACTCGGCGATCTAACTATGGCTACACCTTC.